These 32 T cell receptor beta chains share one sample of origin, sequenced in a study of shared clonotypes between healthy human individuals (dated by TCRdb to 2018 to 2021). The library relied on the immunoSEQ multiplex PCR assay. TCRdb limited this immuneACCESS table to in-frame rearrangements with V and J called. A share of clones is missing; checked studies link under half to unresolved V genes, and the rest is unexplained. For this sample the table gives more than 200,000 clones, of which 65% to 70% were detected only once. 8.5% to 14% of the sample rests with the top ten. Source material: memory CD4+ T cells sorted from blood. Per the publication, the cell subset or site label means: CD45RA-negative fraction. The source is a man aged 25 to 40 in good health.

In this sample, this clone turned up many times. V and J are TRBV6-6 and TRBJ2-1; maybe TRBD2 (5 bases). Germline V CDR1 and CDR2: MNHNY, SVGAGI (reference sequence). This CDR3 is built from 14 residues. Trimming cost V 6 bases and J 6 bases, with 15 bases left between them. For the CDR3, the DNA is TGTGCCAGCAGGGGGAGTTCTTTGGGCAATGAGCAGTTCTTC. It codes for CASRGSSLGNEQFF.

There are a few counts of this clone. The chain employs TRBV19 and TRBJ2-3; no reliable D call. Germline V gene sequence: CDR1 LNHDA, CDR2 SQIVND (reference sequence). The V gene lost 7 bases and the J gene lost 5 bases, with 16 bases spanning the gap. The CDR3 runs to 14 residues. CDR3 residues: CASKVLATQDTQYF. CDR3 in DNA: TGTGCCAGTAAGGTTTTGGCGACGCAAGATACGCAGTATTTT.

V and J are TRBV27 and TRBJ2-2; 10 nucleotides agree with TRBD2. The V segment lost 7 bases and the J segment 3 bases; nucleotides outside the gene matches: 8. CDR1 and CDR2 (germline): MNHEY, SMNVEV (reference sequence). The length of the CDR3 is 16 residues. The CDR3 here is CASTPSGRADTGELFF. The DNA for the CDR3 is TGTGCCAGCACTCCAAGCGGGAGGGCCGACACCGGGGAGCTGTTTTTT.

Worth noting for this clone: The sample carries other DNA sequences with the same CDR3. This chain links TRBV7-9 with TRBJ2-1; D is undetermined. The CDR3 has 12 residues. Germline CDR1 reads SEHNR; CDR2 reads FQNEAQ (reference sequence). Trimming took off 1 base at V and 7 bases at J, with 5 bases between the two ends. The CDR3 reads CASSLDRNEQFF. For the CDR3, the DNA is TGTGCCAGCAGCTTAGATAGGAATGAGCAGTTCTTC.

The V and J genes are TRBV7-2 and TRBJ2-7; maybe TRBD2 (6 bases). V dropped 2 bases and J dropped 5 bases, with 10 bases sitting between them. Per germline, CDR1 SGHTA and CDR2 FQGNSA. The CDR3 is 13 residues long. CDR3 in DNA: TGTGCCAGCAGCTTACTCGGGGGTCACGAGCAGTACTTC. Translation gives CASSLLGGHEQYF.

The chain uses TRBV11-1 and TRBJ2-1; 12 bases match TRBD2. The CDR3 is 17 amino acids. From germline, CDR1 is SGHAT and CDR2 FQDESV (reference sequence). V shed 5 bases, J shed 4 bases, and the junction held 9 bases outside the gene matches. The CDR3 is CASSPPPGTSGYNEQFF. In DNA form, the CDR3 reads TGTGCCAGCAGCCCCCCACCCGGGACTAGCGGGTACAATGAGCAGTTCTTC.

The rearrangement uses TRBV9 and TRBJ1-5, with D possibly being TRBD1 (5 bases). The CDR3 has 13 residues. From germline, CDR1 is SGDLS and CDR2 YYNGEE. The V end lost 2 bases, the J end lost 5 bases, and 8 bases lay between the germline ends. The CDR3 DNA is TGTGCCAGCAGCGTCGACAGTGATCAGCCCCAGCATTTT. Amino acid sequence: CASSVDSDQPQHF.

The V gene is TRBV5-1, the J gene TRBJ2-3; 12 bases map to TRBD2. The CDR3 spans 16 residues. CDR1 and CDR2 (germline): SGHRS, YFSETQ. V shed 4 bases, J shed 4 bases, and the junction held 7 bases outside the gene matches. In nucleotides, the CDR3 is TGCGCCAGCAGCCAACTAGCGGGAGGCTTTGCAGATACGCAGTATTTT. Translated: CASSQLAGGFADTQYF.

This clone was counted between two and nine times. The chain links TRBV28 to TRBJ2-3; no definite D call. This CDR3 region has 14 residues. Germline CDR1 is MDHEN and CDR2 is SYDVKM. V shed 1 base and J shed 2 bases, with 7 bases lying between them. In DNA form, the CDR3 reads TGTGCCAGCAGTTTATCTCCTAACACAGATACGCAGTATTTT. Protein sequence: CASSLSPNTDTQYF.

This clone has a handful of counts. The gene calls are TRBV27 and TRBJ2-7; 10 nucleotides agree with TRBD2. This CDR3 contains 15 residues. From germline, CDR1 is MNHEY and CDR2 SMNVEV (reference sequence). J lost 7 bases, V lost 0 bases, and 6 bases had no gene match. The CDR3 sequence: CASSLSSGRAHEQYF. The CDR3 DNA is TGTGCCAGCAGTTTATCAAGCGGGAGGGCCCATGAGCAGTACTTC.

The chain recombines TRBV7-9 with TRBJ1-1; D possibly corresponds to TRBD1 (6 bases). Germline V lookup: CDR1 SEHNR, CDR2 FQNEAQ (reference sequence). Trimming cost V 5 bases and J 0 bases, with 13 bases left between them. This CDR3 has 15 amino acids. This CDR3 is CASSPPTGMNTEAFF. CDR3 DNA: TGTGCCAGCAGCCCCCCGACAGGCATGAACACTGAAGCTTTCTTT.

The chain carries TRBV5-1 and TRBJ2-3, with TRBD1 matching 7 bases. Unmatched junction bases numbered 4, after V lost 2 bases and J lost 4 bases. The CDR3 is 14 residues long. Germline loops: CDR1 SGHRS, CDR2 YFSETQ. The DNA of the CDR3 is TGCGCCAGCAGCTTTACAGGGGTAGCAGATACGCAGTATTTT. The encoded protein is CASSFTGVADTQYF.

The chain has TRBV28 and TRBJ2-1; 11 nucleotides line up with TRBD2. In germline, CDR1 is MDHEN, CDR2 SYDVKM. Germline trimming cut 2 bases from V and 5 bases from J; bases unmatched to any gene: 8. This CDR3 has 17 residues. The CDR3 nucleotides read TGTGCCAGCAGTTTAGTTAGCGGGAGGGCCAGGGACAATGAGCAGTTCTTC. Its protein product is CASSLVSGRARDNEQFF.

This chain joins TRBV4-1 and TRBJ1-1, with D unresolved. The V end was cut by 0 bases, the J end by 6 bases, with 17 bases between. Germline V CDR1 and CDR2: MGHRA, YSYEKL. The CDR3 spans 16 residues. CDR3 region: CASSQDPDRVPAEAFF. CDR3 sequence (DNA): TGCGCCAGCAGCCAAGATCCCGATCGGGTCCCGGCTGAAGCTTTCTTT.

The sample holds one count of this clone. This chain links TRBV29-1 with TRBJ2-7; possibly TRBD1 or TRBD2 for D (6 bases each). The CDR3 has 12 amino acids. Germline CDR1 reads SQVTM; CDR2 reads ANQGSEA. Trimming cost V 4 bases and J 3 bases, with 10 bases left between them. The CDR3 DNA reads as TGCAGCGTTGGGGGGGCCGGCTACGAGCAGTACTTC. Translation: CSVGGAGYEQYF.

This chain joins TRBV10-3 and TRBJ2-1, with 9 bases fitting TRBD2. The CDR3 length is 14 residues. Germline-derived CDR1 and CDR2 are ENHRY and SYGVKD. J was trimmed by 4 bases and V by 7 bases; bases with no gene match: 5. CDR3 coding DNA: TGTGCCATCAAGAACCTAGCGGGATACAATGAGCAGTTCTTC. Translated, it gives CAIKNLAGYNEQFF.

This clone appeared a few times. The chain employs TRBV28 and TRBJ1-2; D may be TRBD1 (6 bases). CDR3 length: 15 amino acids. Trimming took off 7 bases at V and 4 bases at J, with 19 bases between the two ends. Per germline, CDR1 MDHEN and CDR2 SYDVKM. CDR3 nucleotides: TGTGCCAGCAACCTTTCGGGTAGGGGGTCCTATGGCTACACCTTC. Its protein is CASNLSGRGSYGYTF.

V and J are TRBV7-2 and TRBJ1-2; the match to TRBD1 covers 9 bases. Germline lookup yields CDR1 SGHTA and CDR2 FQGNSA. The CDR3 consists of 14 residues. V lost 3 bases, J lost 8 bases, and 7 bases stayed unmatched. CDR3 sequence: CASSLAGQGLGYTF. The CDR3 DNA follows: TGTGCCAGCAGCTTGGCGGGACAGGGTCTCGGCTACACCTTC.

This chain links TRBV7-3 with TRBJ2-5; D uncertain. The CDR3 runs 14 residues. With 1 base removed from V and 1 base from J, the gap between germline ends came to 7 bases. Looked up from germline, CDR1 is SGHTA and CDR2 is FQGTGA. The CDR3 region is CASSLSSPQETQYF. The DNA of the CDR3 is TGTGCCAGCAGCTTAAGTAGCCCCCAAGAGACCCAGTACTTC. The whole variable domain, filled in from reference TRBV7-3 and TRBJ2-5, reads GAGVSQTPSNKVTEKGKYVELRCDPISGHTALYWYRQSLGQGPEFLIYFQGTGAADDSGLPNDRFFAVRPEGSVSTLKIQRTERGDSAVYLCASSLSSPQETQYFGPGTRLLVL.

This sequence joins TRBV27 and TRBJ2-1, with a tentative D call TRBD1 (5 bases). Germline CDR1 and CDR2: MNHEY and SMNVEV (reference sequence). The CDR3 is 16 residues long. V lost 3 bases and J 0 bases, leaving 12 bases between the germline ends. CDR3 in DNA: TGTGCCAGCAGTTTCAACAGGTTGAGCTCCTACAATGAGCAGTTCTTC. Its protein is CASSFNRLSSYNEQFF.

At least ten counts were recorded for this clone. The chain carries TRBV7-9 and TRBJ1-1; maybe TRBD1 (6 bases). Germline loops: CDR1 SEHNR, CDR2 FQNEAQ (reference sequence). Trimming left V 1 base short and J 0 bases short, with 6 bases between. This CDR3 spans 14 amino acids. This chain's CDR3 is CASSLDRVNTEAFF. The CDR3 bases are TGTGCCAGCAGCTTAGACAGGGTGAACACTGAAGCTTTCTTT. Variable domain in full (rest from reference TRBV7-9 and TRBJ1-1): DTGVSQNPRHKITKRGQNVTFRCDPISEHNRLYWYRQTLGQGPEFLTYFQNEAQLEKSRLLSDRFSAERPKGSFSTLEIQRTEQGDSAMYLCASSLDRVNTEAFFGQGTRLTVV.

This clone was counted a few times. The chain couples TRBV6-1 to TRBJ2-2; TRBD1 matches 8 bases. After removal of 8 bases from V and 5 bases from J, the junction contained 10 bases not matched to a gene. Germline values: CDR1 MNHNS, CDR2 SASEGT. The CDR3 length is 15 residues. The CDR3 nucleotides read TGTGCCAGCCTACAGGGGGTTGGTCGTACCGGGGAGCTGTTTTTT. It codes for CASLQGVGRTGELFF.

The chain is built from TRBV7-3 and TRBJ2-5; D not resolved. The germline V gene has CDR1 SGHTA and CDR2 FQGTGA. Trimming shortened V by 2 bases and J by 3 bases, and 7 bases separated the two germline ends. This CDR3 contains 13 residues. CDR3 nucleotide sequence: TGTGCCAGCAGCTTACGGAAGGAAGAGACCCAGTACTTC. Its protein is CASSLRKEETQYF.

The rearrangement uses TRBV19 and TRBJ2-3; a weak D match, TRBD2 (5 bases). Per the germline V gene, CDR1 is LNHDA and CDR2 is SQIVND (reference sequence). Trimming cost V 1 base and J 6 bases, with 11 bases left between them. The CDR3 runs to 14 residues. In nucleotides, the CDR3 is TGTGCCAGTAGTATAGCCCCACTAGTCGATACGCAGTATTTT. Translation: CASSIAPLVDTQYF.

This clone was seen more than once but under ten times. The chain has TRBV28 and TRBJ2-7; the D call may be TRBD1 or TRBD2 (6 bases each). Trimming removed 7 bases from V and 2 bases from J, with 15 bases in between. Germline CDR1 is MDHEN and CDR2 is SYDVKM. CDR3 length: 14 amino acids. The CDR3 protein is CASNWGAAAYEQYF. CDR3 nucleotides: TGTGCCAGCAACTGGGGGGCGGCTGCCTACGAGCAGTACTTC.

This clone was found a few times. J is TRBJ2-2 and V is TRBV10-1; possibly TRBD2 for D (6 bases). The V gene lost 6 bases and the J gene lost 7 bases, with 15 bases spanning the gap. The CDR3 totals 14 residues. The germline gives CDR1 WNHNN, CDR2 SYGVQD (reference sequence). The CDR3 region is CASRRSSADGELFF. The CDR3 nucleotides read TGCGCCAGCAGGAGATCTAGCGCGGACGGGGAGCTGTTTTTT.

The J gene is TRBJ2-2, the V gene TRBV5-1; D is undetermined. V gave up 4 bases and J gave up 3 bases, with 10 bases separating them. This CDR3 region has 14 residues. Germline CDR1 and CDR2: SGHRS and YFSETQ. For the CDR3, the DNA is TGCGCCAGCAGCAATCCTAGGGACACCGGGGAGCTGTTTTTT. Translation gives CASSNPRDTGELFF.

The chain recombines TRBV7-2 with TRBJ2-7; 11 bases align to TRBD2. V lost 3 bases to trimming and J lost 6 bases; unmatched junction nucleotides: 7. CDR1 SGHTA and CDR2 FQGNSA come from the germline V gene. The CDR3 contains 15 residues. Here the CDR3 reads CASSLELAGASEQYF. The CDR3 region has the DNA TGTGCCAGCAGCTTGGAACTAGCGGGAGCCTCCGAGCAGTACTTC.

The V call is TRBV5-1, the J call TRBJ2-1; 14 bases match TRBD2. The length of the CDR3 is 15 residues. After removal of 4 bases from V and 6 bases from J, the junction contained 3 bases not matched to a gene. In germline, CDR1 is SGHRS, CDR2 YFSETQ. CDR3: CASSAGTSGSNEQFF. CDR3 sequence (DNA): TGCGCCAGCAGCGCTGGGACTAGCGGGAGCAATGAGCAGTTCTTC.

This clone was counted once. The V and J genes are TRBV9 and TRBJ1-4; 10 nucleotides align to TRBD1. Germline V lookup: CDR1 SGDLS, CDR2 YYNGEE. The CDR3 totals 17 residues. Germline trimming cut 3 bases from V and 4 bases from J; bases unmatched to any gene: 9. The DNA of the CDR3 is TGTGCCAGCAGCGCGCGGGGACAGGGGACGCGTAATGAAAAACTGTTTTTT. It codes for CASSARGQGTRNEKLFF.

This clone has only a few counts. V and J are TRBV5-1 and TRBJ2-1; 9 bases are a match to TRBD2. Losses at the gene ends were 1 base for V and 10 bases for J; bases not matched to a gene: 3. The germline gives CDR1 SGHRS, CDR2 YFSETQ. The CDR3 spans 13 residues. The CDR3 is CASSLNSGREQFF. The CDR3 nucleotides read TGCGCCAGCAGCTTGAATAGCGGGAGAGAGCAGTTCTTC.

The chain employs TRBV18 and TRBJ2-2, with D unresolved. Trimming removed 2 bases at V and 4 bases at J, with 2 bases between. Germline CDR1 KGHSH, CDR2 LQKENI. The CDR3 covers 12 residues. This CDR3 is CASSPSTGELFF. The CDR3 DNA reads as TGTGCCAGCTCACCAAGCACCGGGGAGCTGTTTTTT.